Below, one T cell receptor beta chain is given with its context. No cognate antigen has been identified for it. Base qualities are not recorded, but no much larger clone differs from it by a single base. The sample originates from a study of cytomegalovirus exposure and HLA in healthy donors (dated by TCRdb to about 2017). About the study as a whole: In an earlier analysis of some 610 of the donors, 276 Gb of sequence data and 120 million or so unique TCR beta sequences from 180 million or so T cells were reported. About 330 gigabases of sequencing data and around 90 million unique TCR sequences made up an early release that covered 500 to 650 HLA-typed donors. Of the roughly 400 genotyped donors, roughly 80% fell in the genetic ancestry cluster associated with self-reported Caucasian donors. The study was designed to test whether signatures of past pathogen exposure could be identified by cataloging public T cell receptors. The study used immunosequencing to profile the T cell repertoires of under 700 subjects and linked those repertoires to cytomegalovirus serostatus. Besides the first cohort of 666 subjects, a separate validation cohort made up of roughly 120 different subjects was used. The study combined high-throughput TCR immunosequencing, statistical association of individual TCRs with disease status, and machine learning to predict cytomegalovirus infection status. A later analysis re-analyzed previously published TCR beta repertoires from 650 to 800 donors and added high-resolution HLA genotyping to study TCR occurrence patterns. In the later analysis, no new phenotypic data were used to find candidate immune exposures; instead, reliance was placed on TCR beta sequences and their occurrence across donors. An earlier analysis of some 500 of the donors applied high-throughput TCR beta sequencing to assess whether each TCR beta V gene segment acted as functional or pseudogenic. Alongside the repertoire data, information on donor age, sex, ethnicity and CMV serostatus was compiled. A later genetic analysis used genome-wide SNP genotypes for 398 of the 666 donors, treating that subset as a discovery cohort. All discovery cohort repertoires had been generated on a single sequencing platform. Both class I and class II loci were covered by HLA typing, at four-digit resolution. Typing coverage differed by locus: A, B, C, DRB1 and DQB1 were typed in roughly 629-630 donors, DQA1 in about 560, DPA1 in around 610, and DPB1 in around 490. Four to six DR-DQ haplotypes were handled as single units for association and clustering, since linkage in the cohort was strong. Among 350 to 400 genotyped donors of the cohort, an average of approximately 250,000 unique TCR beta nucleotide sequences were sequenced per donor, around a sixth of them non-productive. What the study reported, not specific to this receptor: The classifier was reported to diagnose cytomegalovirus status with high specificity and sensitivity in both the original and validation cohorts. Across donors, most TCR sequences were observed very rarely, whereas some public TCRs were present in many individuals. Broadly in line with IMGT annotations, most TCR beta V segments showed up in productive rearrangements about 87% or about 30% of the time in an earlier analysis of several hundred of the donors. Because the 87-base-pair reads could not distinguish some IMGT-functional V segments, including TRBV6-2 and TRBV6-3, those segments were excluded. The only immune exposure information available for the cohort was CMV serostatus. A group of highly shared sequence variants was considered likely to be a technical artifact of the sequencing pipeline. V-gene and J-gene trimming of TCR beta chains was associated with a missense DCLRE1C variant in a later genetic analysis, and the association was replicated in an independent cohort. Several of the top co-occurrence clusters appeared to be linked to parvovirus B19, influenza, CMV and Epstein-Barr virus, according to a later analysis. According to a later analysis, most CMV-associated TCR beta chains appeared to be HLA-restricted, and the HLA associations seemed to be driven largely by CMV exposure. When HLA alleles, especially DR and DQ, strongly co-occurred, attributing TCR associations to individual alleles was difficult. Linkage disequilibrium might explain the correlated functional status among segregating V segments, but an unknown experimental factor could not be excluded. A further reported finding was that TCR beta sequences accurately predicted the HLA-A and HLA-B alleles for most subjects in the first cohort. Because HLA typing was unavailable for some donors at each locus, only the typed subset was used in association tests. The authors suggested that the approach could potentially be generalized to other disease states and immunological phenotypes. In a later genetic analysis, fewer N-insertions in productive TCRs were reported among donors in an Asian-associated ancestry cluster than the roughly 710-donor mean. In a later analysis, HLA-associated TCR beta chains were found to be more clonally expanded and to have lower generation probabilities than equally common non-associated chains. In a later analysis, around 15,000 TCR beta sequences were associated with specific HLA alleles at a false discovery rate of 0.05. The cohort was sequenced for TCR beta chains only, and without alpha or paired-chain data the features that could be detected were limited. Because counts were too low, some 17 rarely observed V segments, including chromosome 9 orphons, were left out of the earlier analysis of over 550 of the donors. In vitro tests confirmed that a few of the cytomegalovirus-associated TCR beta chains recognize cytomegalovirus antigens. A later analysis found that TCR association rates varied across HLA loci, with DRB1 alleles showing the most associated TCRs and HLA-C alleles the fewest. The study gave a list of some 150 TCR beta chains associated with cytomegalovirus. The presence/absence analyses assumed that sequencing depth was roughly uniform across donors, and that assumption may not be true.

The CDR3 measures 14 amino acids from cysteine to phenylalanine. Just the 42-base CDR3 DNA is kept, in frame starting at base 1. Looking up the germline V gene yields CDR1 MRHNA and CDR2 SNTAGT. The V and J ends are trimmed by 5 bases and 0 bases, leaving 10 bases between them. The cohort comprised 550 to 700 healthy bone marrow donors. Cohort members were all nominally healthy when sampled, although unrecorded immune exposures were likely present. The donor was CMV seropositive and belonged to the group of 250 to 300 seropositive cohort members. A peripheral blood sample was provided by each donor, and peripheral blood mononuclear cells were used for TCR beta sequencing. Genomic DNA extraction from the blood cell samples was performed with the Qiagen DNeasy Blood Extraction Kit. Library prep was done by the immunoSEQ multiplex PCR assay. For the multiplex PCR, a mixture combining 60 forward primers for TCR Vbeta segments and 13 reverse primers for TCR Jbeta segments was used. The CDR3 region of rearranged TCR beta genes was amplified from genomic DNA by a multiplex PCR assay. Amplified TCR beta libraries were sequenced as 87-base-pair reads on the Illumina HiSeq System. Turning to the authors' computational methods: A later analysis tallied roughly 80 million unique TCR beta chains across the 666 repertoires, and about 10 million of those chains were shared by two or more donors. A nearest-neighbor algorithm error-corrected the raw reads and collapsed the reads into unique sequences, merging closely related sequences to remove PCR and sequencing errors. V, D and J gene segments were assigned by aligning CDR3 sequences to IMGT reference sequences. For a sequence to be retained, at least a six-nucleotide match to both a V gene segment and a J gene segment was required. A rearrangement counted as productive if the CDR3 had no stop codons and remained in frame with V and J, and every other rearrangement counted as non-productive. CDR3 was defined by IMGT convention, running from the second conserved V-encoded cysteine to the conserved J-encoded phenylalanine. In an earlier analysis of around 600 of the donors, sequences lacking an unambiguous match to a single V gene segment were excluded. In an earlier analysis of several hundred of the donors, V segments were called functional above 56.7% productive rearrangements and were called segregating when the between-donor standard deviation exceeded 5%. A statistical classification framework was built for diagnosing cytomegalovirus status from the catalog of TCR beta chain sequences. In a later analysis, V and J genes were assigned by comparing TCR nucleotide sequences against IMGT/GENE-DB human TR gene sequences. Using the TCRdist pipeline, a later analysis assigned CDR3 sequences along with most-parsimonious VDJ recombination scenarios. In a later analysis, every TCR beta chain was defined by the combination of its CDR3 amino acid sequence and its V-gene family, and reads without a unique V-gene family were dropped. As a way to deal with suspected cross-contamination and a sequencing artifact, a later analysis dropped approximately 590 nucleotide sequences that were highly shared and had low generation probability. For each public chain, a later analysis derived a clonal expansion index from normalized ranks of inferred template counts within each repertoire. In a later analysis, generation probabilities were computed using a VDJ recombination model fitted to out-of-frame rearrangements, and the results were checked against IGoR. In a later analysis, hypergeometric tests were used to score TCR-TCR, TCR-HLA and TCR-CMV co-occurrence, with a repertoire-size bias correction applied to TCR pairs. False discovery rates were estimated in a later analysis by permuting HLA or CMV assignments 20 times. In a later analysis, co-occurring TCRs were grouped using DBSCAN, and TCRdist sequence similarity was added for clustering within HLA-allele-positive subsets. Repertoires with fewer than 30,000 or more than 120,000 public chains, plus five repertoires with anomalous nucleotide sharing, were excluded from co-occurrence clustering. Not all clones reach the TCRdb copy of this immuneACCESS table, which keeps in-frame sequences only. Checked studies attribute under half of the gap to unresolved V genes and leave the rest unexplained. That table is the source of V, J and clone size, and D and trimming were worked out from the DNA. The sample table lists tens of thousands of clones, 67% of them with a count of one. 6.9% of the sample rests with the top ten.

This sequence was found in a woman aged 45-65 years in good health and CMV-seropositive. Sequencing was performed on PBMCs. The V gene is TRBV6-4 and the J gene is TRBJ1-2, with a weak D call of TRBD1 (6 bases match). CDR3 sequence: CASSQGRANYGYTF. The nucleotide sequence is TGTGCCAGCAGTCAGGGGCGAGCTAACTATGGCTACACCTTC.